This T cell receptor beta chain was sequenced during a study of blood T cell repertoires in COVID-19. The CDR3 has 13 residues. From germline, CDR1 is MNHEY and CDR2 SMNVEV (reference sequence). Deletions cut 5 bases from V and 2 bases from J, with 7 bases between. Data came from immunoSEQ multiplex PCR; TCRdb stores just in-frame clones and leaves some out. The table has 180,000 or so clones, about 82% seen once. Cohort placement rested on clinical history that participants reported themselves. The receptor comes from a woman aged 25 to 39 who had recovered from COVID-19. The sequenced material came from PBMCs or T cells enriched from blood (not recorded which). This chain joins TRBV27 and TRBJ2-1; D ambiguous. As DNA, the CDR3 is TGTGCCAGCAGTAACGGTCCCTACAATGAGCAGTTCTTC. It is translated as CASSNGPYNEQFF.